The 5 T cell receptor beta chains reported below all come from one sample, sequenced in a study of T cells in tuberculosis. Here immunoSEQ multiplex PCR was the method, and the copy in TCRdb shows in-frame clones only, minus some. The table records over 20,000 clones, around 97% of them present only once. The sequenced material came from PBMCs. These receptors all stem from a donor between 10 and 35 years old with latent tuberculosis or without tuberculosis infection.

The chain has TRBV2 and TRBJ2-3, with 7 bases matching TRBD2. Losses at the gene ends were 6 bases for V and 1 base for J; bases not matched to a gene: 1. The germline CDR1 and CDR2 sequences are SNHLY and FYNNEI. The CDR3 spans 13 residues. CDR3 coding DNA: TGTGCCAGCAGAACTAGCGGCACAGATACGCAGTATTTT. It yields the protein CASRTSGTDTQYF.

The rearrangement joins TRBV27 to TRBJ2-3, with TRBD2 identical over 10 bases. The CDR3 runs to 18 residues. In germline, CDR1 is MNHEY, CDR2 SMNVEV (reference sequence). After removal of 4 bases from V and 1 base from J, the junction contained 11 bases not matched to a gene. In DNA, the CDR3 is TGTGCCAGCAGTTATCTTAGCGGGGGGATTAGCCGCACAGATACGCAGTATTTT. It specifies CASSYLSGGISRTDTQYF.

The chain employs TRBV7-3 and TRBJ1-2, with D possibly being TRBD1 (5 bases). This CDR3 has 14 residues. V lost 5 bases to trimming and J lost 7 bases, with 17 bases between them. CDR1 is SGHTA and CDR2 is FQGTGA in the germline V gene. The CDR3 DNA reads as TGTGCCAGCAGCCCTGGAGGGCAGGGAGGTGGCTACACCTTC. It yields the protein CASSPGGQGGGYTF. The full variable domain, its missing parts supplied by reference TRBV7-3 and TRBJ1-2, is GAGVSQTPSNKVTEKGKYVELRCDPISGHTALYWYRQSLGQGPEFLIYFQGTGAADDSGLPNDRFFAVRPEGSVSTLKIQRTERGDSAVYLCASSPGGQGGGYTFGSGTRLTVV.

The gene calls are TRBV16 and TRBJ2-7, with a possible D match to TRBD1 (6 bases). Germline CDR1 reads KGHSY; CDR2 reads FQNENV. The CDR3 extends over 13 amino acids. Trimming left V 4 bases short and J 6 bases short, with 13 bases between. This CDR3 reads CASSPTGTGEQYF. The DNA of the CDR3 is TGTGCCAGCAGCCCGACAGGAACAGGCGAGCAGTACTTC.

The chain combines TRBV29-1 with TRBJ2-1; 8 bases map to TRBD2. V lost 4 bases and J lost 6; bases outside the gene matches: 14. Germline CDR1 reads SQVTM; CDR2 reads ANQGSEA. The CDR3 extends over 16 amino acids. CDR3 loop: CSVAPGLGHFTNEQFF. The CDR3 DNA is TGCAGCGTTGCACCGGGACTAGGCCACTTCACCAATGAGCAGTTCTTC.